This is a list of T cell receptor beta chains from one sample in a study of cytomegalovirus exposure and HLA in healthy donors. Assay: immunoSEQ multiplex PCR; the TCRdb copy retains only in-frame clones and omits some. Of about 67,000 clones listed, over 75% are singletons. The sequencing sample was made of PBMCs. The receptors were gathered from a man between 40 and 49 years old in good health and CMV-seronegative. CDR3s leave out the opening cysteine and the closing phenylalanine or tryptophan.

cdr3_length: 12; j_call: TRBJ1-2; v_call: TRBV7-8; cdr3_aa: ASSLGQGARGYT
cdr3_length: 15; j_call: TRBJ2-1; v_call: TRBV13; cdr3_aa: ASSLASGRAAGNEQF
cdr3_length: 10; j_call: TRBJ1-4; v_call: TRBV2; cdr3_aa: ASKYINEKLF
cdr3_length: 16; j_call: TRBJ2-1; v_call: TRBV2; cdr3_aa: ASSDPSGRATSFNEQF
cdr3_length: 12; j_call: TRBJ2-1; v_call: TRBV4-1; cdr3_aa: ASSQVAVVHEQF
cdr3_length: 14; j_call: TRBJ2-3; v_call: TRBV5-1; cdr3_aa: ASSLEEAGSTDTQY
cdr3_length: 13; j_call: TRBJ1-4; v_call: TRBV5-4; cdr3_aa: ASSSGQATNEKLF
cdr3_length: 13; j_call: TRBJ2-1; v_call: TRBV6-1; cdr3_aa: ASSSLAGDSNEQF
cdr3_length: 11; j_call: TRBJ1-3; v_call: TRBV19; cdr3_aa: ASSPTAGNTIY
cdr3_length: 10; j_call: TRBJ2-3; v_call: TRBV9; cdr3_aa: ASSIRGEAQY
cdr3_length: 13; j_call: TRBJ1-4; v_call: TRBV7-2; cdr3_aa: ASSETGTGGEKLF
cdr3_length: 15; j_call: TRBJ2-3; v_call: TRBV5-8; cdr3_aa: ASSPGVTAGAIDTQY
cdr3_length: 13; j_call: TRBJ2-3; v_call: TRBV5-1; cdr3_aa: ASSLVGGYRDTQY
cdr3_length: 13; j_call: TRBJ2-3; v_call: TRBV2; cdr3_aa: ASNRLAGFTDTQY
cdr3_length: 12; j_call: TRBJ2-5; v_call: TRBV14; cdr3_aa: ASRPQGAGETQY
cdr3_length: 17; j_call: TRBJ1-3; v_call: TRBV11-2; cdr3_aa: ASSLGHRDRAVGGNTIY
cdr3_length: 12; j_call: TRBJ2-7; v_call: TRBV29-1; cdr3_aa: SALGTSGIYEQY
cdr3_length: 13; j_call: TRBJ2-7; v_call: TRBV5-4; cdr3_aa: ASSVRTGEAREQY
cdr3_length: 12; j_call: TRBJ2-1; v_call: TRBV6-4; cdr3_aa: ASSADRGGNEQF
cdr3_length: 13; j_call: TRBJ2-7; v_call: TRBV10-1; cdr3_aa: ASSESRTGNYEQY
cdr3_length: 16; j_call: TRBJ2-3; v_call: TRBV7-3; cdr3_aa: ASSLGTSGGARTDTQY
cdr3_length: 14; j_call: TRBJ2-7; v_call: TRBV6-5; cdr3_aa: ASSYSSSGPSYEQY
cdr3_length: 12; j_call: TRBJ1-1; v_call: TRBV6-5; cdr3_aa: ASSDPHTNTEAF
cdr3_length: 11; j_call: TRBJ2-7; v_call: TRBV6-1; cdr3_aa: ASTRGPHYEQY
cdr3_length: 12; j_call: TRBJ2-5; v_call: TRBV4-2; cdr3_aa: ASREGGSVETQY